Presented here are 31 T cell receptor beta chains from one specimen sequenced in a study of blood T cell dynamics during melanoma immunotherapy. TCRdb's table, derived via immunoSEQ multiplex PCR, lists solely in-frame clones and lacks some. Of about a thousand clones in the sample, 80% to 95% were seen once. Sample time point: week 3, after first cycle of checkpoint inhibitor. The material was effector memory CD8+ T cells from blood, obtained from a patient treated with checkpoint blockade. The receptor source for this set is a human donor with melanoma.

The rearrangement uses TRBV4-3 and TRBJ2-1, with D possibly matching TRBD2 (6 bases). V lost 3 bases, J lost 5 bases, and 17 bases lay in between. CDR1 and CDR2 (germline): LGHNA, YSLEER. The CDR3 extends over 16 amino acids. CDR3 DNA sequence: TGCGCCAGCAGCCAGAGACTAGTTGGGTCGAACAATGAGCAGTTCTTC. It translates to CASSQRLVGSNNEQFF.

The chain uses TRBV27 and TRBJ1-4, with TRBD1 as a possible D gene (5 bases). V lost 5 bases and J 10 bases, leaving 14 bases between the germline ends. The length of the CDR3 is 13 residues. Germline assignment: CDR1 MNHEY and CDR2 SMNVEV (reference sequence). CDR3: CASSPGQGAKLFF. DNA for the CDR3: TGTGCCAGCAGTCCGGGGCAGGGTGCAAAACTGTTTTTT.

The chain couples TRBV7-8 to TRBJ1-3, with D uncertain. Germline V gene lookup returns CDR1 SGHVS and CDR2 FQNEAQ. Trimming removed 5 bases at V and 1 base at J, with 21 bases between. The CDR3 contains 18 residues. The CDR3 DNA is TGTGCCAGCAGCCCTCCTCTATCCTTATTCGCGTCTGGAAACACCATATATTTT. Its protein product is CASSPPLSLFASGNTIYF.

The genes are TRBV10-3 and TRBJ1-5; 7 positions match TRBD1. With 5 bases clipped from V and 4 bases from J, the junction kept 14 bases outside the gene matches. Germline CDR1 reads ENHRY; CDR2 reads SYGVKD. The CDR3 runs to 17 residues. The CDR3 nucleotides are TGTGCCATCAGTTCCCCCCGGGCAGGGGGAGGTAATCAGCCCCAGCATTTT. As protein: CAISSPRAGGGNQPQHF.

The chain is built from TRBV7-9 and TRBJ2-5; tentative D call: TRBD2 (5 bases). Matching the DNA end better, TRBJ2-7 makes the J call doubtful. Per the germline V gene, CDR1 is SEHNR and CDR2 is FQNEAQ (reference sequence). The CDR3 runs 13 residues. The CDR3 nucleotides read TGTGCCAGCAGCGATATACCCGGACTCGAGCAGTACTTC. Translating it yields CASSDIPGLEQYF.

J is TRBJ2-7 and V is TRBV27, with D tentatively TRBD1 (5 bases). This CDR3 is 14 amino acids long. Germline CDR1 and CDR2: MNHEY and SMNVEV (reference sequence). The V end lost 3 bases, the J end lost 0 bases, and 9 bases lay between the germline ends. CDR3 nucleotide sequence: TGTGCCAGCAGTTTTGGCAGGGCCTCCTACGAGCAGTACTTC. Its protein is CASSFGRASYEQYF.

The genes are TRBV27 and TRBJ1-1, with a tentative D call TRBD1 (5 bases). The V and J ends lost 6 bases and 4 bases respectively, with 15 bases between them. CDR3 length equals 14 residues. CDR1 and CDR2 from the germline V gene are MNHEY and SMNVEV (reference sequence). CDR3 loop: CASSRNNGGTEAFF. DNA of the CDR3: TGTGCCAGCAGCCGAAACAACGGGGGCACTGAAGCTTTCTTT.

V usage is TRBV10-2 and J usage is TRBJ1-2; D is uncertain. Germline lookup yields CDR1 WSHSY and CDR2 SAAADI. The CDR3 has 15 residues. The germline V and J ends were trimmed by 0 bases and 3 bases, with 11 bases remaining between them. Here the CDR3 DNA reads TGCGCCAGCAGTGAGTCTGGAGACGGTGACTATGGCTACACCTTC. Its translation is CASSESGDGDYGYTF.

The gene calls are TRBV5-1 and TRBJ2-1; no definite D call. V lost 3 bases and J 2 bases, leaving 9 bases between the germline ends. This CDR3 comprises 14 residues. Germline CDR1 and CDR2: SGHRS and YFSETQ. As DNA, the CDR3 is TGCGCCAGCAGCTCGGACGGAACCTACAATGAGCAGTTCTTC. It yields the protein CASSSDGTYNEQFF.

V is TRBV21-1 and J is TRBJ2-2; the table gives TRBD2 as D, unverified against the DNA. TRBV21-1 is noted as a pseudogene. The CDR3 length is 19 residues. In DNA form, the CDR3 reads TGTGCCAGCAGCAAAGAGGGGTGGTTACTAGCGGCAGTTACCGGGGAGCTGTTTTTT. This translates into CASSKEGWLLAAVTGELFF.

V is TRBV11-2 and J is TRBJ2-6; D is possibly TRBD2 (5 bases). The CDR3 runs to 16 residues. Trimming pared 5 bases from V and 4 bases from J, leaving 15 bases between. Germline assignment: CDR1 SGHAT and CDR2 FQNNGV. The CDR3 nucleotides read TGTGCCAGCAGCCCAGATTCGGGATCAGGGGCCAACGTCCTGACTTTC. As protein: CASSPDSGSGANVLTF.

This rearrangement joins TRBV27 to TRBJ2-7, with 15 nucleotides matching TRBD2. The trim removed 5 bases at V and 4 bases at J, leaving 6 bases unmatched. CDR3 size: 16 residues. Germline loops: CDR1 MNHEY, CDR2 SMNVEV (reference sequence). CDR3 DNA: TGTGCCAGCAGTCCAGGACTAGCGGGAGGGTGGTACGAGCAGTACTTC. This codes for CASSPGLAGGWYEQYF.

This chain joins TRBV7-2 and TRBJ1-5; D is unclear. Deletions cut 2 bases from V and 0 bases from J, with 8 bases between. The germline V gene encodes CDR1 SGHTA and CDR2 FQGNSA. The CDR3 contains 15 residues. DNA of the CDR3: TGTGCCAGCAGCTTAAGTGCAGCTAGCAATCAGCCCCAGCATTTT. Its translation: CASSLSAASNQPQHF.

The rearrangement joins TRBV7-9 to TRBJ2-3; the D gene is possibly TRBD2 (5 bases). The CDR3 runs to 14 residues. Germline CDR1 and CDR2: SEHNR and FQNEAQ (reference sequence). Trimming cost V 4 bases and J 2 bases, with 10 bases left between them. CDR3 in DNA: TGTGCCAGCAGCTCCCGGACTTCCACAGATACGCAGTATTTT. As protein: CASSSRTSTDTQYF.

This clone was detected only a few times. This chain links TRBV10-2 with TRBJ1-1; possible D gene TRBD1, 5 bases. Trimming took 4 bases from V and 6 from J, leaving 12 bases between them. Germline V gives CDR1 WSHSY, CDR2 SAAADI. This CDR3 comprises 13 residues. CDR3 residues: CASSVGTNSEAFF. Here the CDR3 DNA reads TGCGCCAGCAGTGTGGGGACCAACTCTGAAGCTTTCTTT.

The rearrangement links TRBV11-3 to TRBJ2-1; a weak D match, TRBD1 (5 bases). The length of the CDR3 is 17 residues. In germline, CDR1 is SGHNT, CDR2 YENEEA. The V end was cut by 0 bases, the J end by 1 base, with 13 bases between. The CDR3 bases are TGTGCCAGCAGCTTAGATTTTAGGGGCGGATCCTACAATGAGCAGTTCTTC. As protein: CASSLDFRGGSYNEQFF.

This clone was picked up one time. The rearrangement uses TRBV7-8 and TRBJ1-1, with D unclear. Germline values: CDR1 SGHVS, CDR2 FQNEAQ. The CDR3 consists of 14 residues. Trimming removed 1 base at V and 4 bases at J, with 10 bases between. The CDR3 sequence is CASSLGGWGTEAFF. CDR3 in DNA: TGTGCCAGCAGCTTAGGGGGTTGGGGCACTGAAGCTTTCTTT.

The CDR3 nucleotides are TGTGCCAGCAGCCCCCAACCGGGACAGGGGACGGAGACCCAGTACTTC. The encoded protein is CASSPQPGQGTETQYF. V gene TRBV7-9 combines with J gene TRBJ2-5, with 10 positions matching TRBD1. CDR3 length: 16 amino acids. J gave up 5 bases and V 5 bases, and 11 bases lay outside the gene matches. Germline assignment: CDR1 SEHNR and CDR2 FQNEAQ (reference sequence).

The rearrangement links TRBV18 to TRBJ2-3; no clear D gene. The CDR3 covers 15 residues. Germline lookup yields CDR1 KGHSH and CDR2 LQKENI. V lost 1 base to trimming and J lost 2 bases, with 10 bases between them. CDR3 nucleotides: TGTGCCAGCTCACCACTGGAACTTTACACAGATACGCAGTATTTT. This encodes CASSPLELYTDTQYF.

The chain links TRBV27 to TRBJ2-3; 8 nucleotides line up with TRBD2. With V trimmed by 3 bases and J by 5 bases, 7 bases remained unmatched. The CDR3 loop spans 15 amino acids. Germline CDR1 MNHEY, CDR2 SMNVEV (reference sequence). This CDR3 reads CASSFSGGQGDTQYF. The CDR3 nucleotides are TGTGCCAGCAGTTTTTCGGGAGGGCAGGGAGATACGCAGTATTTT.

The genes are TRBV13 and TRBJ1-3, with D hard to call. Trimming pared 4 bases from V and 0 bases from J, leaving 4 bases between. Per the germline V gene, CDR1 is PRHDT and CDR2 is FYEKMQ (reference sequence). CDR3 length: 13 amino acids. The CDR3 protein is CASSSTSGNTIYF. As DNA, the CDR3 is TGTGCCAGCAGCTCTACCTCTGGAAACACCATATATTTT.

The V and J genes are TRBV5-1 and TRBJ1-2, with D possibly TRBD1 on 5 matching bases. Germline CDR1 is SGHRS and CDR2 is YFSETQ. The V end lost 4 bases, the J end lost 6 bases, and 10 bases lay between the germline ends. The CDR3 has 12 residues. The DNA of the CDR3 is TGCGCCAGCAGCCTGTGGGGGGATGGCTACACCTTC. Protein sequence: CASSLWGDGYTF. The whole variable domain, filled in from reference TRBV5-1 and TRBJ1-2, reads KAGVTQTPRYLIKTRGQQVTLSCSPISGHRSVSWYQQTPGQGLQFLFEYFSETQRNKGNFPGRFSGRQFSNSRSEMNVSTLELGDSALYLCASSLWGDGYTFGSGTRLTVV.

The gene calls are TRBV19 and TRBJ2-2; 8 bases align to TRBD1. The CDR3 consists of 20 residues. Germline-derived CDR1 and CDR2 are LNHDA and SQIVND (reference sequence). V gave up 6 bases and J gave up 5 bases; unmatched junction bases: 23. Here the CDR3 reads CASRSLWRQGMEGVTGELFF. CDR3 coding DNA: TGTGCCAGTAGGTCATTGTGGAGACAGGGGATGGAAGGTGTAACCGGGGAGCTGTTTTTT.

The J gene is TRBJ2-7, the V gene TRBV27; no clear D gene. The CDR3 has 15 residues. Trimming stripped 4 bases from V and 7 bases from J, with 20 bases between. Looked up from germline, CDR1 is MNHEY and CDR2 is SMNVEV (reference sequence). Here the CDR3 reads CASSSPAFNFGEQYF. CDR3 nucleotides: TGTGCCAGCAGTTCCCCGGCATTTAACTTTGGAGAGCAGTACTTC.

The rearrangement uses TRBV19 and TRBJ1-2; possibly TRBD1 for D (5 bases). Between the trimmed V and J ends, which lost 2 bases and 5 bases, there was a span of 12 bases. The CDR3 covers 14 residues. Germline-derived CDR1 and CDR2 are LNHDA and SQIVND (reference sequence). The CDR3 coding sequence is TGTGCCAGTAGTATATATTGGGACGGTTATGGCTACACCTTC. It translates to CASSIYWDGYGYTF. The variable domain in full, completed from reference TRBV19 and TRBJ1-2, reads DGGITQSPKYLFRKEGQNVTLSCEQNLNHDAMYWYRQDPGQGLRLIYYSQIVNDFQKGDIAEGYSVSREKKESFPLTVTSAQKNPTAFYLCASSIYWDGYGYTFGSGTRLTVV.

This chain connects TRBV4-2 to TRBJ1-1; 12 bases are shared with TRBD1. The germline V gene has CDR1 LGHNA and CDR2 YNFKEQ. This CDR3 is built from 14 residues. V lost 4 bases and J lost 6; bases outside the gene matches: 3. The CDR3 sequence is CASSPGTGGSEAFF. The CDR3 DNA sequence: TGTGCCAGCAGCCCCGGGACAGGGGGCTCTGAAGCTTTCTTT.

This rearrangement joins TRBV10-3 to TRBJ2-5, with D tentatively TRBD1 (5 bases). Trimming removed 0 bases from V and 0 bases from J, with 11 bases in between. The CDR3 covers 16 residues. Germline CDR1 reads ENHRY; CDR2 reads SYGVKD. The CDR3 region is CAISESTQGHQETQYF. CDR3 nucleotides: TGTGCCATCAGTGAGTCGACTCAGGGCCACCAAGAGACCCAGTACTTC.

CDR3 residues: CASIQTGEYEQYF. For the CDR3, the DNA is TGTGCCAGCATACAGACAGGGGAGTACGAGCAGTACTTC. V gene TRBV2 combines with J gene TRBJ2-7; 8 positions agree with TRBD1. The germline V gene has CDR1 SNHLY and CDR2 FYNNEI. CDR3 size: 13 residues. The V segment lost 7 bases and the J segment 4 bases; nucleotides outside the gene matches: 6. Supplemented by reference TRBV2 and TRBJ2-7, the full variable domain reads EPEVTQTPSHQVTQMGQEVILRCVPISNHLYFYWYRQILGQKVEFLVSFYNNEISEKSEIFDDQFSVERPDGSNFTLKIRSTKLEDSAMYFCASIQTGEYEQYFGPGTRLTVT.

The chain carries TRBV14 and TRBJ2-7; 9 bases align to TRBD1. The CDR3 has 13 residues. The germline V gene encodes CDR1 SGHDN and CDR2 FVKESK. J gave up 4 bases and V 6 bases, and 4 bases lay outside the gene matches. Here the CDR3 reads CASRPGQGYEQYF. For the CDR3, the DNA is TGTGCCAGCAGACCGGGACAGGGTTACGAGCAGTACTTC.

This clone was observed a single time. The chain links TRBV6-5 to TRBJ1-4; D is ambiguous. Germline loops: CDR1 MNHEY, CDR2 SVGAGI. V dropped 0 bases and J dropped 5 bases, with 13 bases sitting between them. The CDR3 is 16 amino acids. The CDR3 DNA follows: TGTGCCAGCAGTTACTCTCCGTGGCAGAGAAATGAAAAACTGTTTTTT. Translating it yields CASSYSPWQRNEKLFF.

The V and J genes are TRBV28 and TRBJ2-7, with D hard to call. Trimming took 6 bases from V and 4 from J, leaving 10 bases between them. The germline V gene has CDR1 MDHEN and CDR2 SYDVKM. The CDR3 loop spans 12 amino acids. In DNA, the CDR3 is TGTGCCAGCAGACCTCTGGGGTACGAGCAGTACTTC. Translating it yields CASRPLGYEQYF.